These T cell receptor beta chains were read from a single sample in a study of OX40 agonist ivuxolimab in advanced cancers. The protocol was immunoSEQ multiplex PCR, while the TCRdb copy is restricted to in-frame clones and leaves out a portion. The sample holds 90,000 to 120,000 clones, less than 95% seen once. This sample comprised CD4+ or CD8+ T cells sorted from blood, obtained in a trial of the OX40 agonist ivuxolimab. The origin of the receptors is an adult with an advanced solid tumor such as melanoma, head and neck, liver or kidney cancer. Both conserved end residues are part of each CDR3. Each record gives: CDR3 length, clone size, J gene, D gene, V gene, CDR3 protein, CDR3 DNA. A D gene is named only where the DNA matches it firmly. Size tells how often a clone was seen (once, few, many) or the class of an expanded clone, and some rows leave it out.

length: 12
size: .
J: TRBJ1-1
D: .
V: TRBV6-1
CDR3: CAFGGWLTEAFF
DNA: TGTGCCTTCGGGGGGTGGCTAACTGAAGCTTTCTTT

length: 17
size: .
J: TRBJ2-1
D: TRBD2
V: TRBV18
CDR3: CASSPPGLAGGVAEQFF
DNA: TGTGCCAGCTCACCACCTGGTCTAGCGGGAGGGGTAGCTGAGCAGTTCTTC

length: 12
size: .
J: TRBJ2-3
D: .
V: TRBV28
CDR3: CASSLFAGTQYF
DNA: TGTGCCAGCAGTTTGTTCGCAGGGACGCAGTATTTT

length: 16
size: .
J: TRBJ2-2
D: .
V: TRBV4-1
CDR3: CASSQTRPYTHGELFF
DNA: TGCGCCAGCAGCCAAACACGACCTTATACGCACGGGGAGCTGTTTTTT

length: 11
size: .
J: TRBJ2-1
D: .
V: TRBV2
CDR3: CAGTQGREQFF
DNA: TGTGCCGGCACACAGGGACGTGAGCAGTTCTTC

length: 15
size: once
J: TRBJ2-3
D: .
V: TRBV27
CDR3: CASRLRGSNTDTQYF
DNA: TGTGCCAGCAGGTTACGGGGGTCGAATACAGATACGCAGTATTTT

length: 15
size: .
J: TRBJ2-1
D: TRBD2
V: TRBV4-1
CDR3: CASSQAAGVSHEQFF
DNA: TGCGCCAGCAGCCAAGCAGCGGGAGTATCCCATGAGCAGTTCTTC

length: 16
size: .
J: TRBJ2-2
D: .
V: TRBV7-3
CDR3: CASSSRQGGTTGELFF
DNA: TGTGCCAGCAGCTCCCGCCAGGGGGGGACTACCGGGGAGCTGTTTTTT

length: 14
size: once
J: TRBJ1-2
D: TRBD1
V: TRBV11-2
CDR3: CASSSSGTGALRAF
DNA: TGTGCCAGCAGCTCATCCGGGACAGGGGCTCTCCGAGCCTTC

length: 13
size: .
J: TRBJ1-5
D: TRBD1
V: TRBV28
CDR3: CAGRTTGFQPQHF
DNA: TGTGCCGGCAGGACGACAGGGTTTCAGCCCCAGCATTTT

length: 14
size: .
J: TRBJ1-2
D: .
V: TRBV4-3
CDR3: CASSPAGQNYGYTF
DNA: TGCGCCAGCAGCCCAGCAGGACAGAACTATGGCTACACCTTC

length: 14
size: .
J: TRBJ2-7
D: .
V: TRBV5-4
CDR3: CASSLLGGAGEQYF
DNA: TGTGCCAGCAGCTTGCTGGGAGGCGCCGGCGAGCAGTACTTC

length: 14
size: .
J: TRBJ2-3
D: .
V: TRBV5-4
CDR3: CASSLRRETDTQYF
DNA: TGTGCCAGCAGCCTCCGAAGAGAGACAGATACGCAGTATTTT